The rows below give T cell receptor beta chains drawn from one sample of a study of T cell responses to AZD1222 COVID-19 vaccine. Some clones are missing from TCRdb's copy, which holds only in-frame ones; the method was immunoSEQ multiplex PCR. The repertoire consists of 120,000 or so clones, with 92% occurring once and the leading ten covering 13% to 15%. This sample comprised peripheral blood, obtained on day 0 of AZD1222 vaccination. The source is an adult in good health. The CDR3 runs from the conserved cysteine through the conserved F or W.

J gene,V gene,CDR3 protein
TRBJ2-7,TRBV19,CASSIAGGSDEQYF
TRBJ2-3,TRBV12-3/TRBV12-4,CASSLVRGTQYF
TRBJ1-1,TRBV3-1/TRBV3-2,CASGGGTEAFF
TRBJ2-3,TRBV10-3,CAITPGQGEDTQYF
TRBJ1-2,TRBV5-5,CASSGPGEYGYTF
TRBJ2-7,TRBV10-3,CAISESGSLEQYF
TRBJ2-5,TRBV7-2,CASSSASGRLFETQYF
TRBJ2-1,TRBV4-3,CASSHDGLAGGNEQFF
TRBJ1-1,TRBV28,CASSPRGVRTEAFF
TRBJ1-2,TRBV28,CASSFGGSVTGYGYTF
TRBJ1-2,TRBV2,CASSRVYGYTF
TRBJ2-7,TRBV6-5,CASSNAGTAYEQYF
TRBJ1-2,TRBV13,CASSGPRDRGGDGYTF
TRBJ1-1,TRBV6-5,CASSPRGLNTEAFF
TRBJ2-1,TRBV5-4,CASSGDGNYNEQFF
TRBJ2-2,TRBV4-3,CASSHLGQNTGELFF
TRBJ1-2,TRBV13,CASSLAQGGYTF